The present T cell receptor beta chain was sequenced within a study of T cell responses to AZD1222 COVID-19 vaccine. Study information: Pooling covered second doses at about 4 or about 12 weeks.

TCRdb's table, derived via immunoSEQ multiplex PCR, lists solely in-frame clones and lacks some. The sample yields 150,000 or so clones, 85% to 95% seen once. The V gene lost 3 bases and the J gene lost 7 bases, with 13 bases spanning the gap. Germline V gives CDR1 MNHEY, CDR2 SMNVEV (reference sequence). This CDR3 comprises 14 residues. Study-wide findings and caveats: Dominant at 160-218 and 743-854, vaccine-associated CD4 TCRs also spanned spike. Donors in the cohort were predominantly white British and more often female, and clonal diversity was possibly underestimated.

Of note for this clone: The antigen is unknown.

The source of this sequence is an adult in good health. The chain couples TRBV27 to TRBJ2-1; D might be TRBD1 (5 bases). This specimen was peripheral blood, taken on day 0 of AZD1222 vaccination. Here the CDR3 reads CASSFGQGRNEQFF. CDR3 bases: TGTGCCAGCAGTTTCGGGCAGGGTCGAAATGAGCAGTTCTTC.